This T cell receptor (beta chain) was identified in a study of shared clonotypes between healthy human individuals. Study context: Each donor's CD4 naive and CD4 memory cells filled three plates apiece, CD8 naive two, and CD8 memory one. Points from the study as a whole: The study found roughly 5% of naive CD4 clonotypes shared across four donors.

Details on this clone: Its antigen is not known.

The CDR3 length is 15 residues. The germline V gene has CDR1 SGHDT and CDR2 YYEEEE. Trimming removed 4 bases at V and 2 bases at J, with 12 bases between. As defined, naive CD8 cells were CD45RO-negative and positively selected for CCR7, with terminally differentiated effector memory CD45RA+ cells excluded. Produced via immunoSEQ multiplex PCR; TCRdb's table is partial and in-frame only. Seen here are about 2.1 million clones, just over 90% observed once, and the top ten hold around 1.7%. The chain employs TRBV5-6 and TRBJ2-2; a weak D match, TRBD2 (5 bases). Sequenced sample: naive CD8+ T cells from PBMCs. The receptor was isolated from a man aged 18 to 30 in good health. Some clones in this sample may be carry-over from other donors' samples. Written as DNA, the CDR3 is TGTGCCAGCAGCCCCGGGATACCAAACACCGGGGAGCTGTTTTTT. This encodes CASSPGIPNTGELFF.